This T cell receptor beta chain is from a study of cytotoxic CD8 clonotypes in ibrutinib-treated CLL. Turning to the study itself: Investigators reported roughly 24 partial and 2 complete responses; after median approximately 74 months, around 15 patients remained remitted and about twelve progressed.

V lost 0 bases to trimming and J lost 3 bases, with 2 bases between them. Germline V lookup: CDR1 SEHNR, CDR2 FQNEAQ (reference sequence). The CDR3 totals 12 residues. Genomic DNA in an amount of roughly 2 micrograms was extracted from cryopreserved PBMCs and used for the preparation of TCR beta libraries. Some clones are missing from TCRdb's copy, which holds only in-frame ones; the method was immunoSEQ multiplex PCR. Among 150,000 to 250,000 clones listed, over 60% were seen once. The sequences come from PBMCs, collected after 24 months of ibrutinib treatment. The J gene is TRBJ1-1, the V gene TRBV7-9; no firm D call. The TCR comes from a human donor with chronic lymphocytic leukemia. This CDR3 reads CASSLAYTEAFF. The CDR3 bases are TGTGCCAGCAGCTTAGCATACACTGAAGCTTTCTTT.